This is a list of T cell receptor beta chains from one sample in a study of OX40 agonist ivuxolimab in advanced cancers. Generated by immunoSEQ multiplex PCR, the TCRdb table keeps only in-frame clones and is missing some. The sample has tens of thousands of clones; roughly 90% are singletons. The material was CD4+ or CD8+ T cells sorted from blood, obtained in a trial of the OX40 agonist ivuxolimab. These receptors all stem from an adult with an advanced solid tumor such as melanoma, head and neck, liver or kidney cancer. Both conserved end residues are part of each CDR3. The D gene is left open where the match is weak. Size values are once, few and many counts, or a class for expanded clones, and some rows have none.

>NA|TRBJ2-6|TRBV5-1|14|NA
TGCGCCAGCAGGGACAGCTCTGGGGCCAACGTCCTGACTTTC
CASRDSSGANVLTF
>few|TRBJ1-2|TRBV5-4|15|TRBD1
TGTGCCAGCAGCTTAACAGGGGGCGAGGGCTATGGCTACACCTTC
CASSLTGGEGYGYTF
>NA|TRBJ2-1|TRBV6-5|15|TRBD1
TGTGCCACCAAGGGTCGACAGGGCCCCTACAATGAGCAGTTCTTC
CATKGRQGPYNEQFF
>NA|TRBJ1-1|TRBV7-2|14|NA
TGTGCCAGCAGCCCCGGATGGGGGAGGACTGAAGCTTTCTTT
CASSPGWGRTEAFF
>NA|TRBJ1-5|TRBV28|14|TRBD1
TGTGCCAGCAGTTTGCCCCAGGGGGCGCGGGCCCAGCATTTT
CASSLPQGARAQHF
>NA|TRBJ1-5|TRBV4-2|16|NA
TGTGCCAGCAGCCAAGGGGAATACAGGGTCGGGCAGCCCCAGCATTTT
CASSQGEYRVGQPQHF
>NA|TRBJ1-4|TRBV15|14|TRBD1
TGTGCCACCAGCCCCCGACAGGGGAAAAAAAAACTGTTTTTT
CATSPRQGKKKLFF
>NA|TRBJ2-2|TRBV28|14|NA
TGTGCCAGCAGTAGGGGGGGTACCACCGGGGAGCTGTTTTTT
CASSRGGTTGELFF
>NA|TRBJ1-4|TRBV28|12|NA
TGTGCCAGCAGTTTATCGGGCTCAAAACTGTTTTTT
CASSLSGSKLFF
>NA|TRBJ2-1|TRBV19|15|TRBD2
TGTGCCAGTAAAAGGAGCGGGACTAGTGGGTATGAGCAGTTCTTC
CASKRSGTSGYEQFF
>NA|TRBJ2-1|TRBV28|14|NA
TGTGCCAGCAGTCTGGCGGGCGGACCCAAGCAGCAGTTCTTC
CASSLAGGPKQQFF
>NA|TRBJ2-2|TRBV7-2|13|NA
TGTGCCAGCAGCTTCATGAACACCGGGGAGCTGTTTTTT
CASSFMNTGELFF
>NA|TRBJ2-6|TRBV5-6|16|NA
TGTGCCAGCAGGATGGGGGGGGCGAGTGGGGCCAACGTCCTGACTTTC
CASRMGGASGANVLTF
>few|TRBJ2-5|TRBV29-1|12|TRBD1
TGCAGCGGGGGGACAGGGCGCGAGACCCAGTACTTC
CSGGTGRETQYF
>NA|TRBJ2-7|TRBV6-7|17|TRBD1
TGTGCCAGCAGCCCCCGGGACAGGGGGGAGCGGACCTACGAGCAGTACTTC
CASSPRDRGERTYEQYF
>NA|TRBJ1-2|TRBV7-9|17|NA
TGTGCCAGCAGCTTAGGATCCGGGAGCTCTGGTTCGGATGGCTACACCTTC
CASSLGSGSSGSDGYTF
>NA|TRBJ2-3|TRBV27|15|NA
TGTGCCAGCAGTTTAAGCCTCAGGAACACAGATACGCAGTATTTT
CASSLSLRNTDTQYF
>NA|TRBJ1-1|TRBV18|14|TRBD1
TGTGCCAGCTCACGACAGGGGATGAACACTGAAGCTTTCTTT
CASSRQGMNTEAFF
>NA|TRBJ2-7|TRBV5-1|15|TRBD1
TGCGCCAGCACCCTGGTGGCCACAGGGGGAGGCGAGCAGTACTTC
CASTLVATGGGEQYF
>NA|TRBJ2-1|TRBV19|14|TRBD2
TGTGCCAGCACCCGTGTAGCGGGAGGCAATGAGCAGTTCTTC
CASTRVAGGNEQFF
>NA|TRBJ2-5|TRBV29-1|12|NA
TGCAGCGTTGATGAGGGGAGCGCGACCCAGTACTTC
CSVDEGSATQYF
>NA|TRBJ2-7|TRBV5-4|16|TRBD2
TGTGCCAGCAGCCTTGGGGGAGGAGCGGGGGTGTACGAGCAGTACTTC
CASSLGGGAGVYEQYF
>NA|TRBJ2-7|TRBV28|16|NA
TGTGCCAGCAGTCCCGTCTTGGGAGCGCAGACCTACGAGCAGTACTTC
CASSPVLGAQTYEQYF
>NA|TRBJ2-1|TRBV2|13|NA
TGTGCCAGCAGCCCGATCTCCTACAATGAGCAGTTCTTC
CASSPISYNEQFF
>NA|TRBJ2-3|TRBV7-2|12|NA
TGTGCCAGCAGCTTATCACTGGATACGCAGTATTTT
CASSLSLDTQYF
>NA|TRBJ1-6|TRBV15|17|NA
TGTGCCACCAGCGGCCGGGACGGTAGCTCCTATAATTCACCCCTCCACTTT
CATSGRDGSSYNSPLHF
>NA|TRBJ2-1|TRBV5-4|15|NA
TGTGCCAGCAGCTCGGACTGGAGCTCCTACAATGAGCAGTTCTTC
CASSSDWSSYNEQFF
>once|TRBJ1-4|TRBV27|15|TRBD1
TGTGCCAGCAGTTTATCGGGGACAGGCCGGGAAAAACTGTTTTTT
CASSLSGTGREKLFF
>NA|TRBJ2-1|TRBV7-3|17|NA
TGTGCCAGCAGCTTAGGTTTCGGGTATAGCTCCTACAATGAGCAGTTCTTC
CASSLGFGYSSYNEQFF
>NA|TRBJ2-2|TRBV7-8|14|NA
TGTGCCAGCAGCTTTCGCCGGGACACCGGGGAGCTGTTTTTT
CASSFRRDTGELFF
>NA|TRBJ2-7|TRBV14|17|TRBD1
TGTGCCAGCAGCCAAGTGAGACAGGGTGTACATCGTGGCGAGCAGTACTTC
CASSQVRQGVHRGEQYF
>NA|TRBJ1-4|TRBV19|15|TRBD1
TGTGCCAGTAGTATGGCAGGGACAGCGAATGAAAAACTGTTTTTT
CASSMAGTANEKLFF
>NA|TRBJ2-2|TRBV5-4|15|NA
TGTGCCAGCAGCTTGCGGGGAGGGAACACCGGGGAGCTGTTTTTT
CASSLRGGNTGELFF
>NA|TRBJ2-5|TRBV27|13|NA
TGTGCCAGCAGATTGACAGTCCAAGAGACCCAGTACTTC
CASRLTVQETQYF
>NA|TRBJ2-7|TRBV7-2|12|NA
TGTGCCAGCAGCTTAACAGGGAACGAGCAGTACTTC
CASSLTGNEQYF
>NA|TRBJ2-7|TRBV28|14|NA
TGTGCCAGCAGTGCCTGGGGCGGCACCTACGAGCAGTACTTC
CASSAWGGTYEQYF
>NA|TRBJ1-2|TRBV9|14|NA
TGTGCCAGCAGCGCTGTACAGGGTCCCTATGGCTACACCTTC
CASSAVQGPYGYTF
>NA|TRBJ1-5|TRBV19|13|NA
TGTGCCAGTAGGGTCCGCAACAATCAGCCCCAGCATTTT
CASRVRNNQPQHF
>NA|TRBJ2-2|TRBV5-1|16|TRBD2
TGCGCCAGCAGCCCCACACTAGCGCTGAACACCGGGGAGCTGTTTTTT
CASSPTLALNTGELFF
>NA|TRBJ2-1|TRBV21-1|17|NA
TGTGCCAGCAGCAAAGGCCTCGGCGGGAGCTCCTACAATGAGCAGTTCTTC
CASSKGLGGSSYNEQFF
>NA|TRBJ2-2|TRBV6-1|14|TRBD2
TGTGCCAGCAGTCAGACTAGCGGGAGCGGGGAGCTGTTTTTT
CASSQTSGSGELFF
>NA|TRBJ2-7|TRBV10-3|14|NA
TGTGCCATCAGTGAGTCCGCCAGCCTCTACGAGCAGTACTTC
CAISESASLYEQYF
>NA|TRBJ1-2|TRBV27|14|TRBD1
TGTGCCAGCACCTCGAGGGCAGGGGGCTATGGCTACACCTTC
CASTSRAGGYGYTF
>NA|TRBJ2-1|TRBV19|17|NA
TGTGCCAGTAGTATAGATCTGACAGTGAACTCCTACAATGAGCAGTTCTTC
CASSIDLTVNSYNEQFF
>NA|TRBJ1-4|TRBV5-1|15|TRBD1
TGCGCCAGCAGCTTGGGGACAGGGTATAATGAAAAACTGTTTTTT
CASSLGTGYNEKLFF
>NA|TRBJ1-3|TRBV7-6|15|NA
TGTGCCAGCAGCCTAGGGCCAAACTCTGGAAACACCATATATTTT
CASSLGPNSGNTIYF
>NA|TRBJ2-5|TRBV7-2|16|TRBD2
TGTGCCAGCAGCTTAGCGTCCGCGGGAGGGTTAGAGACCCAGTACTTC
CASSLASAGGLETQYF
>NA|TRBJ2-7|TRBV6-5|14|TRBD1
TGTGCCAGCAGTTACGGGGGACAGGGGTACGAGCAGTACTTC
CASSYGGQGYEQYF
>NA|TRBJ1-5|TRBV15|15|TRBD1
TGTGCCACCGGGACAGGGGATGCCGACGGTCAGCCCCAGCATTTT
CATGTGDADGQPQHF
>NA|TRBJ1-6|TRBV2|13|NA
TGTGCCAGCCATATCTTGGATAATTCACCCCTCCACTTT
CASHILDNSPLHF